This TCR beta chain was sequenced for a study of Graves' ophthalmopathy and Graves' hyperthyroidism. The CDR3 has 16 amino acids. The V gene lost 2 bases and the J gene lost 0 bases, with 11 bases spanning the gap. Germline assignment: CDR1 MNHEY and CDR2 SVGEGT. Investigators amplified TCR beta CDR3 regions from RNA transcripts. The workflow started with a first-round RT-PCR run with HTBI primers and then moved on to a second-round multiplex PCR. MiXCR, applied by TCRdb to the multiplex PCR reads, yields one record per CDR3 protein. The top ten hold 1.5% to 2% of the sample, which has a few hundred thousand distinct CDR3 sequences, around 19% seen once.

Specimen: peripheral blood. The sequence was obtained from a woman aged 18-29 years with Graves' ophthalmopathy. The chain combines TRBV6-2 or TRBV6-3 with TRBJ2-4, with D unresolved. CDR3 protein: CASSYGQNLAKNIQYF. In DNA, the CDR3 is TGTGCCAGCAGTTACGGGCAGAACCTAGCCAAAAACATTCAGTACTTC.